Listed below are T cell receptor beta chains from one sample, sequenced in a study of blood T cells in healthy people across ages. Each CDR3 protein gets one entry after TCRdb re-called the 5' RACE reads with MiXCR. The sample includes about 760,000 distinct CDR3 sequences, more than 50% of them seen just once. Sequencing used blood. The receptors derive from a man aged 35 to 55 in good health. CDR3s include the opening cysteine and the closing phenylalanine or tryptophan. A D gene is named only where the DNA matches it firmly. Clone size, where shown, is once, few, many, or a class for clones that have expanded.

D: .; size: few; length: 13; V: TRBV5-1; J: TRBJ2-1; CDR3: CASSLARVREQFF; DNA: TGCGCCAGCAGCTTGGCGAGGGTACGGGAGCAGTTCTTC
D: .; size: .; length: 14; V: TRBV6-6; J: TRBJ1-1; CDR3: CASSATLARTEAFF; DNA: TGTGCCAGCAGCGCAACCTTGGCTAGGACTGAAGCTTTCTTT
D: .; size: .; length: 12; V: TRBV29-1; J: TRBJ1-1; CDR3: CSAYGGNTEAFF; DNA: TGCAGCGCTTACGGGGGGAACACTGAAGCTTTCTTT
D: TRBD2; size: once; length: 16; V: TRBV18; J: TRBJ2-3; CDR3: CASSPLSGRPEDTQYF; DNA: TGTGCCAGCTCACCACTTAGCGGGAGGCCGGAGGATACGCAGTATTTT
D: TRBD2; size: .; length: 15; V: TRBV9; J: TRBJ2-3; CDR3: CASSVTRGTSSTQYF; DNA: TGTGCCAGCAGCGTTACGCGGGGGACCTCGAGTACGCAGTATTTT
D: TRBD2; size: .; length: 16; V: TRBV20-1; J: TRBJ2-3; CDR3: CSAGELAGGHKDTQYF; DNA: TGCAGTGCAGGAGAGCTAGCGGGGGGGCATAAAGATACGCAGTATTTT
D: .; size: .; length: 15; V: TRBV20-1; J: TRBJ2-1; CDR3: CSASSRRMRHNEQFF; DNA: TGCAGTGCTAGCTCTCGGAGAATGCGTCACAATGAGCAGTTCTTC
D: TRBD1; size: .; length: 17; V: TRBV5-1; J: TRBJ2-5; CDR3: CASSRNQGQLIQETQYF; DNA: TGCGCCAGCAGCCGAAACCAGGGACAGCTGATTCAAGAGACCCAGTACTTC
D: .; size: .; length: 14; V: TRBV2; J: TRBJ2-7; CDR3: CASRADGAAYEQYF; DNA: TGTGCCAGCAGGGCGGACGGCGCCGCCTACGAGCAGTACTTC
D: .; size: .; length: 15; V: TRBV24-1; J: TRBJ2-3; CDR3: CATSRADSSTDTQYF; DNA: TGTGCCACCAGCAGGGCGGATTCCTCCACAGATACGCAGTATTTT
D: .; size: .; length: 16; V: TRBV4-3; J: TRBJ2-1; CDR3: CASSQELSSGPNEQFF; DNA: TGCGCCAGCAGCCAAGAGTTGTCTAGTGGTCCCAATGAGCAGTTCTTC
D: TRBD1; size: .; length: 15; V: TRBV20-1; J: TRBJ1-5; CDR3: CSARVAGTVYRPQHF; DNA: TGCAGTGCTAGAGTCGCCGGGACAGTTTATCGGCCCCAGCATTTT
D: TRBD2; size: .; length: 15; V: TRBV7-8; J: TRBJ2-1; CDR3: CASSLREGLNNEQFF; DNA: TGTGCCAGCAGCTTAAGGGAGGGCCTCAACAATGAGCAGTTCTTC
D: .; size: .; length: 13; V: TRBV19; J: TRBJ1-2; CDR3: CASSIGRVDGCTF; DNA: TGTGCCAGTAGTATAGGCAGGGTGGATGGCTGCACCTTC
D: TRBD2; size: .; length: 16; V: TRBV9; J: TRBJ2-3; CDR3: CASSVEAGGPTDTQYF; DNA: TGTGCCAGCAGCGTAGAGGCGGGAGGGCCGACAGATACGCAGTATTTT
D: .; size: .; length: 16; V: TRBV3-1; J: TRBJ2-7; CDR3: CASSQAFGGRLREQYF; DNA: TGTGCCAGCAGCCAAGCATTCGGCGGGCGTCTACGGGAGCAGTACTTC
D: TRBD1; size: .; length: 14; V: TRBV6-5; J: TRBJ1-1; CDR3: CASSYRRGDTEAFF; DNA: TGTGCCAGCAGTTACCGCAGGGGGGACACTGAAGCTTTCTTT
D: TRBD2; size: few; length: 13; V: TRBV28; J: TRBJ2-5; CDR3: CASRLTSGGPEYF; DNA: TGTGCCAGCAGACTGACTAGCGGGGGCCCCGAGTACTTC
D: .; size: .; length: 13; V: TRBV27; J: TRBJ1-4; CDR3: CASSWDGTEKLFF; DNA: TGTGCCAGCAGCTGGGACGGTACGGAAAAACTGTTTTTT
D: .; size: few; length: 14; V: TRBV20-1; J: TRBJ1-4; CDR3: CSAANRQGDEKLFF; DNA: TGCAGTGCTGCCAACCGACAAGGAGATGAAAAACTGTTTTTT
D: TRBD2; size: .; length: 13; V: TRBV9; J: TRBJ2-2; CDR3: CASSAGGPGELFF; DNA: TGTGCCAGCAGCGCGGGGGGGCCCGGGGAGCTGTTTTTT
D: .; size: .; length: 14; V: TRBV9; J: TRBJ2-5; CDR3: CASSAGGGRETQYF; DNA: TGTGCCAGCAGCGCCGGAGGGGGAAGGGAGACCCAGTACTTC
D: TRBD1; size: .; length: 15; V: TRBV5-5; J: TRBJ2-6; CDR3: CAGSVTGIGANVLTF; DNA: TGTGCCGGCAGCGTGACAGGGATAGGGGCCAACGTCCTGACTTTC
D: .; size: once; length: 16; V: TRBV7-2; J: TRBJ2-2; CDR3: CASSLVVVRGAGELFF; DNA: TGTGCCAGCAGCTTAGTGGTTGTCAGGGGCGCCGGGGAGCTGTTTTTT
D: TRBD2; size: .; length: 16; V: TRBV7-2; J: TRBJ2-3; CDR3: CASSEASGRAVDTQYF; DNA: TGTGCCAGCAGCGAGGCTAGCGGGAGGGCCGTGGATACGCAGTATTTT
D: TRBD1; size: .; length: 14; V: TRBV5-1; J: TRBJ2-2; CDR3: CASSGTGVTGELFF; DNA: TGCGCCAGCAGCGGCACAGGGGTCACCGGGGAGCTGTTTTTT
D: .; size: .; length: 13; V: TRBV5-1; J: TRBJ2-1; CDR3: CASSWAGGIEQFF; DNA: TGCGCCAGCAGCTGGGCTGGGGGTATTGAGCAGTTCTTC
D: TRBD2; size: .; length: 14; V: TRBV7-2; J: TRBJ2-3; CDR3: CASSLAGGYDTQYF; DNA: TGTGCCAGCAGCCTAGCGGGAGGATACGATACGCAGTATTTT
D: .; size: .; length: 17; V: TRBV25-1; J: TRBJ1-5; CDR3: CASSLTYWGNSNQPQHF; DNA: TGTGCCAGCAGTCTGACATACTGGGGAAATAGCAATCAGCCCCAGCATTTT
D: TRBD2; size: .; length: 16; V: TRBV20-1; J: TRBJ2-3; CDR3: CSARDRLAGDPNTQYF; DNA: TGCAGTGCTAGAGACCGACTAGCGGGTGACCCCAATACGCAGTATTTT
D: .; size: .; length: 17; V: TRBV2; J: TRBJ2-4; CDR3: CASSEQEQGYNGNIQYF; DNA: TGTGCCAGCAGTGAACAGGAGCAGGGGTATAATGGTAACATTCAGTACTTC
D: TRBD1; size: .; length: 14; V: TRBV27; J: TRBJ2-7; CDR3: CASSPRTGPNEQYF; DNA: TGTGCCAGCAGTCCGAGGACAGGGCCCAACGAGCAGTACTTC
D: TRBD2; size: .; length: 16; V: TRBV27; J: TRBJ2-5; CDR3: CASSVLAGGPTETQYF; DNA: TGTGCCAGCAGTGTACTAGCGGGGGGGCCAACAGAGACCCAGTACTTC
D: .; size: .; length: 16; V: TRBV28; J: TRBJ1-5; CDR3: CASSLSLNIGNQPQHF; DNA: TGTGCCAGCAGTTTATCGCTTAATATCGGCAATCAGCCCCAGCATTTT
D: .; size: .; length: 13; V: TRBV7-3; J: TRBJ2-5; CDR3: CASSATSRSLQYF; DNA: TGTGCCAGCAGCGCTACTAGCAGGTCGCTACAGTACTTC
D: .; size: .; length: 16; V: TRBV20-1; J: TRBJ1-6; CDR3: CSARPHISSYNSPLHF; DNA: TGCAGTGCTAGGCCCCACATTAGCTCCTATAATTCACCCCTCCACTTT
D: .; size: .; length: 16; V: TRBV6-1; J: TRBJ2-3; CDR3: CASSETGLKTTDTQYF; DNA: TGTGCCAGCAGTGAAACCGGCCTCAAAACCACAGATACGCAGTATTTT
D: .; size: .; length: 15; V: TRBV24-1; J: TRBJ2-7; CDR3: CATSDGLGGGYEQYF; DNA: TGTGCCACCAGTGATGGCCTCGGAGGCGGCTACGAGCAGTACTTC
D: .; size: .; length: 12; V: TRBV7-9; J: TRBJ1-1; CDR3: CASSYGLIEAFF; DNA: TGTGCCAGTAGCTATGGTCTTATTGAAGCTTTCTTT
D: .; size: .; length: 16; V: TRBV11-3; J: TRBJ1-1; CDR3: CASSGVGPLGNTEAFF; DNA: TGTGCCAGCAGCGGAGTGGGGCCCCTGGGGAACACTGAAGCTTTCTTT
D: TRBD2; size: few; length: 16; V: TRBV20-1; J: TRBJ2-1; CDR3: CSARGPGLATGNEQFF; DNA: TGCAGTGCTAGAGGACCGGGACTAGCGACCGGCAATGAGCAGTTCTTC
D: .; size: .; length: 15; V: TRBV20-1; J: TRBJ2-1; CDR3: CNAMYRRGLYNEQFF; DNA: TGCAATGCCATGTATCGTCGGGGCCTCTACAATGAGCAGTTCTTC
D: .; size: once; length: 14; V: TRBV7-3; J: TRBJ2-1; CDR3: CASSLPGREKEQFF; DNA: TGTGCCAGCAGCCTCCCGGGTCGGGAGAAGGAGCAGTTCTTC
D: .; size: few; length: 14; V: TRBV29-1; J: TRBJ2-5; CDR3: CSVEALGRGETQYF; DNA: TGCAGCGTTGAGGCCCTGGGGCGTGGAGAGACCCAGTACTTC
D: .; size: .; length: 15; V: TRBV5-1; J: TRBJ2-5; CDR3: CASSLGVGSQETQYF; DNA: TGCGCCAGCAGCTTGGGGGTCGGTTCTCAAGAGACCCAGTACTTC
D: TRBD1; size: .; length: 14; V: TRBV28; J: TRBJ2-5; CDR3: CASSPKTGVETQYF; DNA: TGTGCCAGCAGCCCTAAGACAGGGGTGGAGACCCAGTACTTC
D: .; size: .; length: 14; V: TRBV9; J: TRBJ2-5; CDR3: CASSAGTHQETQYF; DNA: TGTGCCAGCAGCGCAGGGACTCACCAAGAGACCCAGTACTTC